The entry that follows covers one TCR beta chain sequence. Its antigen is unidentified. Profiled with immunoSEQ multiplex PCR; TCRdb holds only in-frame clones, not every one. The data contain 5,000 to 8,000 clones, approximately 80% of them singletons. The CDR3 contains 18 residues. The germline V and J ends were trimmed by 4 bases and 0 bases, with 21 bases remaining between them. CDR1 is LNHDA, CDR2 SQIVND, per germline (reference sequence). These data come from a study of PD-1 blockade in classical Hodgkin lymphoma. Study outcomes and limitations: In newly diagnosed patients, baseline TCR diversity was reportedly below that of healthy donors.

Every patient had relapsed following autologous stem cell transplantation, and cohorts differed in brentuximab vedotin exposure. The source material was peripheral blood mononuclear cells (PBMCs), sampled at baseline. V gene TRBV19 combines with J gene TRBJ1-1; TRBD1 is a possible D gene (6 bases). This receptor was obtained from a human donor with classical Hodgkin lymphoma. The CDR3 DNA sequence: TGTGCCAGTAGTACCACCAGGGGCCGTTGTGAGGTGAACACTGAAGCTTTCTTT. It specifies CASSTTRGRCEVNTEAFF.